The 30 T cell receptor beta chains below come from one sample, sequenced in a study of shared clonotypes between healthy human individuals. Naive CD8 cells lacked CD45RO, underwent positive selection for CCR7 and left out terminally differentiated effector memory CD45RA+ cells. This table comes from immunoSEQ multiplex PCR, and its TCRdb copy is limited to in-frame clones, with some not included. The table records about 2 million clones, just under 95% of them present only once. Sequencing used naive CD8+ T cells sorted from blood. The receptors were gathered from a man aged 18 to 29 in good health.

The rearrangement uses TRBV2 and TRBJ2-7; no definite D call. V was trimmed by 4 bases and J by 3 bases, leaving 10 bases between them. Germline CDR1 SNHLY, CDR2 FYNNEI. This CDR3 has 13 residues. The chain's CDR3 is CASSGVEIYEQYF. The CDR3 bases are TGTGCCAGCAGTGGCGTAGAGATCTACGAGCAGTACTTC.

The J gene is TRBJ2-1, the V gene TRBV28; 7 positions match TRBD1. Germline CDR1 reads MDHEN; CDR2 reads SYDVKM. The V and J ends lost 8 bases and 2 bases, in that order; junction bases with no gene match: 15. This CDR3 spans 17 amino acids. This chain's CDR3 is CASRWKTQGYPYNEQFF. The CDR3, as DNA: TGTGCCAGCCGCTGGAAGACACAGGGGTATCCCTACAATGAGCAGTTCTTC.

As to this clone: Other DNA sequences in the same sample also yield this CDR3. The V gene is TRBV10-2, the J gene TRBJ1-2; D is uncertain. V was trimmed by 3 bases and J by 4 bases, leaving 6 bases between them. The CDR3 has 12 residues. CDR1 WSHSY and CDR2 SAAADI come from the germline V gene. In nucleotides, the CDR3 is TGCGCCAGCAGTGATTCAGGCTATGGCTACACCTTC. Protein sequence: CASSDSGYGYTF.

As concerns this clone: Other DNA sequences in this specimen translate into the identical CDR3. The chain uses TRBV9 and TRBJ1-1, with TRBD1 identical over 7 bases. V shed 3 bases, J shed 2 bases, and the junction held 4 bases outside the gene matches. CDR3 length: 14 amino acids. Germline V lookup: CDR1 SGDLS, CDR2 YYNGEE. Here the CDR3 DNA reads TGTGCCAGCAGCGAAGGGGGCGGAAACACTGAAGCTTTCTTT. Its translation: CASSEGGGNTEAFF.

The rearrangement links TRBV27 to TRBJ2-7; 7 bases agree with TRBD1. The CDR3 consists of 16 residues. Germline V lookup: CDR1 MNHEY, CDR2 SMNVEV (reference sequence). The junction had 10 bases not matched to a gene; V was cut back by 4 bases and J by 1 base. The CDR3 sequence is CASSYSTGQKSYEQYF. DNA for the CDR3: TGTGCCAGCAGTTACTCGACAGGGCAAAAGTCCTACGAGCAGTACTTC.

The chain links TRBV7-6 to TRBJ2-2; 9 bases agree with TRBD1. V trimming: 1 base; J trimming: 5 bases; junction bases outside the gene matches: 2. CDR3 size: 15 residues. CDR1 is SGHVS, CDR2 FNYEAQ, per germline. The CDR3 protein is CASSLGGQGTGELFF. CDR3 bases: TGTGCCAGCAGCTTAGGGGGACAGGGAACCGGGGAGCTGTTTTTT.

The CDR3 here is CATSRDPVDEKLFF. The CDR3 DNA is TGTGCCACCAGCAGAGACCCGGTGGATGAAAAACTGTTTTTT. This sequence joins TRBV15 and TRBJ1-4; D gene unclear. The CDR3 runs to 14 residues. CDR1 and CDR2 (germline): LNHNV, YYDKDF (reference sequence). V was clipped by 0 bases and J by 6 bases, with 8 bases between them.

This clone has just one count. V gene TRBV11-2 combines with J gene TRBJ2-7; TRBD2 is a possible D gene (5 bases). This CDR3 contains 11 residues. Germline V lookup: CDR1 SGHAT, CDR2 FQNNGV. The V gene lost 5 bases and the J gene lost 7 bases, with 9 bases spanning the gap. CDR3 in amino acids: CASSPSGEQYF. CDR3 DNA sequence: TGTGCCAGCAGCCCCTCGGGAGAGCAGTACTTC. Supplemented by reference TRBV11-2 and TRBJ2-7, the full variable domain reads EAGVAQSPRYKIIEKRQSVAFWCNPISGHATLYWYQQILGQGPKLLIQFQNNGVVDDSQLPKDRFSAERLKGVDSTLKIQPAKLEDSAVYLCASSPSGEQYFGPGTRLTVT.

The genes are TRBV2 and TRBJ2-1, with D hard to call. Trimming cost V 7 bases and J 10 bases, with 8 bases left between them. Germline V gene lookup returns CDR1 SNHLY and CDR2 FYNNEI. CDR3 size: 10 residues. Written as DNA, the CDR3 is TGTGCCAGCAATACCCCAGAGCAGTTCTTC. As protein: CASNTPEQFF.

A single count supports this clone. This CDR3 is also generated by other DNA sequences in the sample. The V and J genes are TRBV7-9 and TRBJ1-1, with D perhaps TRBD1 (5 bases). Trimming took 5 bases from V and 2 from J, leaving 9 bases between them. Germline values: CDR1 SEHNR, CDR2 FQNEAQ (reference sequence). The CDR3 has 13 residues. DNA of the CDR3: TGTGCCAGCAGCATCGACAGCAACACTGAAGCTTTCTTT. This codes for CASSIDSNTEAFF.

A note on this clone: Other DNA sequences of this sample code for an identical CDR3. The V and J genes are TRBV27 and TRBJ2-7; perhaps TRBD2 as D (5 bases). The CDR3 is made up of 12 amino acids. The germline CDR1 and CDR2 sequences are MNHEY and SMNVEV (reference sequence). Trimming removed 4 bases from V and 2 bases from J, with 6 bases in between. For the CDR3, the DNA is TGTGCCAGCAGTTCGGGAACCTACGAGCAGTACTTC. Translated, it gives CASSSGTYEQYF.

The V gene is TRBV4-1, the J gene TRBJ2-3; D gene uncertain. V gave up 0 bases and J gave up 4 bases, with 11 bases separating them. Germline lookup yields CDR1 MGHRA and CDR2 YSYEKL. The CDR3 sequence is 15 residues long. In DNA form, the CDR3 reads TGCGCCAGCAGCCAAGACAGGTCTCCGGCAGATACGCAGTATTTT. Amino acids: CASSQDRSPADTQYF.

V and J are TRBV6-1 and TRBJ2-1; TRBD2 is a possible D gene (6 bases). The germline gives CDR1 MNHNS, CDR2 SASEGT. The V and J ends lost 0 bases and 5 bases respectively, with 14 bases between them. The CDR3 covers 16 residues. This chain's CDR3 is CASSEASGGTDNEQFF. The CDR3 nucleotides are TGTGCCAGCAGTGAAGCGTCCGGGGGAACAGACAATGAGCAGTTCTTC.

J is TRBJ2-3 and V is TRBV25-1, with D unresolved. The germline CDR1 and CDR2 sequences are MGHDK and SYGVNS. The CDR3 length is 11 residues. V lost 2 bases and J 8 bases, leaving 5 bases between the germline ends. This CDR3 reads CASSEDLTQYF. In DNA, the CDR3 is TGTGCCAGCAGTGAAGACCTTACGCAGTATTTT.

This chain links TRBV5-6 with TRBJ1-1, with unresolved D. V lost 4 bases and J lost 1, with 14 bases in between. Germline V CDR1 and CDR2: SGHDT, YYEEEE. The CDR3 consists of 15 residues. The CDR3 DNA reads as TGTGCCAGCAGCGATGGGATAATGTCGAACACTGAAGCTTTCTTT. Protein: CASSDGIMSNTEAFF.

The genes are TRBV27 and TRBJ2-3; D is uncertain. Trimming pared 1 base from V and 5 bases from J, leaving 13 bases between. CDR1 is MNHEY and CDR2 is SMNVEV in the germline V gene (reference sequence). The CDR3 contains 15 residues. CDR3: CASSLWATRLDTQYF. CDR3 bases: TGTGCCAGCAGTTTATGGGCCACCCGCCTAGATACGCAGTATTTT.

This chain links TRBV7-9 with TRBJ2-5; possibly TRBD2 for D (5 bases). CDR1 and CDR2 from the germline V gene are SEHNR and FQNEAQ (reference sequence). V lost 2 bases and J 3 bases, leaving 7 bases between the germline ends. This CDR3 has 13 residues. The CDR3 sequence: CASSLHGEETQYF. DNA of the CDR3: TGTGCCAGCAGCTTACACGGGGAAGAGACCCAGTACTTC.

The chain recombines TRBV4-1 with TRBJ1-2; D is possibly TRBD1 (5 bases). Between the trimmed V and J ends, which lost 1 base and 8 bases, there was a span of 11 bases. Germline values: CDR1 MGHRA, CDR2 YSYEKL. The CDR3 runs 13 residues. CDR3 in amino acids: CASSQAGTPGYTF. CDR3 coding DNA: TGCGCCAGCAGCCAAGCTGGGACTCCCGGCTACACCTTC.

The chain carries TRBV5-1 and TRBJ2-7; no clear D. Germline V lookup: CDR1 SGHRS, CDR2 YFSETQ. The CDR3 is made up of 14 amino acids. V gave up 1 base and J gave up 5 bases, with 13 bases separating them. The CDR3 nucleotides read TGCGCCAGCAGCTTGTTGACACACCTCGACGAGCAGTACTTC. Its translation: CASSLLTHLDEQYF. Supplemented by reference TRBV5-1 and TRBJ2-7, the full variable domain reads KAGVTQTPRYLIKTRGQQVTLSCSPISGHRSVSWYQQTPGQGLQFLFEYFSETQRNKGNFPGRFSGRQFSNSRSEMNVSTLELGDSALYLCASSLLTHLDEQYFGPGTRLTVT.

The chain joins TRBV13 to TRBJ2-1, with 10 nucleotides matching TRBD2. The ends lost 0 bases at V and 5 bases at J; junction bases unmatched: 1. CDR3 length: 15 residues. Germline V gene sequence: CDR1 PRHDT, CDR2 FYEKMQ (reference sequence). The CDR3 loop reads CASSLGLAGNNEQFF. The CDR3 coding sequence is TGTGCCAGCAGCTTAGGACTAGCGGGGAACAATGAGCAGTTCTTC.

The chain is built from TRBV28 and TRBJ1-5; D possibly corresponds to TRBD1 (6 bases). The CDR3 is 15 residues long. Germline assignment: CDR1 MDHEN and CDR2 SYDVKM. The V and J ends lost 4 bases and 3 bases respectively, with 13 bases between them. The CDR3 sequence is CASSWRTAVNQPQHF. As DNA, the CDR3 is TGTGCCAGCAGTTGGCGGACAGCCGTCAATCAGCCCCAGCATTTT.

The gene calls are TRBV5-4 and TRBJ2-7, with no clear D. The germline V gene encodes CDR1 SGHNT and CDR2 YYREEE (reference sequence). Trimming shortened V by 0 bases and J by 2 bases, and 9 bases separated the two germline ends. CDR3 length: 14 residues. The chain's CDR3 is CASSLGAYTYEQYF. The CDR3 nucleotides are TGTGCCAGCAGCTTGGGTGCGTACACCTACGAGCAGTACTTC.

The V and J genes are TRBV30 and TRBJ2-7; D unclear. Trimming took 3 bases from V and 6 from J, leaving 18 bases between them. The length of the CDR3 is 14 residues. Germline CDR1 GTSNPN, CDR2 SVGIG (reference sequence). DNA of the CDR3: TGTGCCTGGAGCCACGGGCCCCCCGATGGCGAGCAGTACTTC. Its protein is CAWSHGPPDGEQYF.

This clone has a single count. The CDR3, as DNA: TGTGCTAGTGGTTTGTTTAGCGGGAGTCGAAATGAGCAGTTCTTC. Protein: CASGLFSGSRNEQFF. The gene calls are TRBV12-5 and TRBJ2-1, with TRBD2 matching 9 bases. The germline V gene has CDR1 LGHNT and CDR2 FRNRAP. The CDR3 is 15 amino acids. The V and J ends lost 2 bases and 7 bases, in that order; junction bases with no gene match: 6.

Comment on this clone: This CDR3 is also generated by other DNA sequences in the sample. The chain uses TRBV9 and TRBJ2-7; 11 bases agree with TRBD2. The junction had 6 bases not matched to a gene; V was cut back by 3 bases and J by 4 bases. Germline loops: CDR1 SGDLS, CDR2 YYNGEE. This CDR3 region has 15 residues. CDR3 residues: CASSAGLAASYEQYF. The CDR3 nucleotides read TGTGCCAGCAGCGCGGGACTAGCGGCTTCTTACGAGCAGTACTTC.

V is TRBV6-1 and J is TRBJ1-4; 10 bases are shared with TRBD1. Trimming cost V 2 bases and J 10 bases; bases outside gene matches: 10. This CDR3 spans 16 amino acids. Germline V CDR1 and CDR2: MNHNS, SASEGT. Here the CDR3 DNA reads TGTGCCAGCAGTGAACTGATTGGGACAGGGGTCGGAAAACTGTTTTTT. This translates into CASSELIGTGVGKLFF.

The chain joins TRBV19 to TRBJ1-1; no clear D. V was shortened by 9 bases and J by 4 bases, with 12 bases between the two germline ends. The CDR3 has 12 amino acids. From germline, CDR1 is LNHDA and CDR2 SQIVND (reference sequence). For the CDR3, the DNA is TGTGCCAGGATCCAGGCGGGCACTGAAGCTTTCTTT. Translated, it gives CARIQAGTEAFF.

A word on this clone: The same CDR3 is also encoded by other DNA sequences in this sample. DNA of the CDR3: TGTGCCAGCAGTCCCAACAGTTACGAGCAGTACTTC. Its translation is CASSPNSYEQYF. This chain links TRBV27 with TRBJ2-7; D is ambiguous. V was clipped by 5 bases and J by 4 bases, with 9 bases between them. This CDR3 contains 12 residues. Germline loops: CDR1 MNHEY, CDR2 SMNVEV (reference sequence).

V usage is TRBV6-4 and J usage is TRBJ1-5; the D is unclear. Per the germline V gene, CDR1 is MRHNA and CDR2 is SNTAGT. The CDR3 sequence is 14 residues long. Trimming cost V 5 bases and J 5 bases, with 13 bases left between them. DNA for the CDR3: TGTGCCAGCAGTCAGGCGGCCCAAGATCAGCCCCAGCATTTT. It specifies CASSQAAQDQPQHF.

This clone was counted once. In the same sample, other DNA sequences code for this CDR3. V is TRBV7-9 and J is TRBJ2-7, with D possibly TRBD1 on 5 matching bases. Germline-derived CDR1 and CDR2 are SEHNR and FQNEAQ (reference sequence). The CDR3 has 12 amino acids. Trimming shortened V by 3 bases and J by 3 bases, and 6 bases separated the two germline ends. CDR3 protein: CASSFRGYEQYF. CDR3 nucleotide sequence: TGTGCCAGCAGCTTTAGGGGCTACGAGCAGTACTTC.